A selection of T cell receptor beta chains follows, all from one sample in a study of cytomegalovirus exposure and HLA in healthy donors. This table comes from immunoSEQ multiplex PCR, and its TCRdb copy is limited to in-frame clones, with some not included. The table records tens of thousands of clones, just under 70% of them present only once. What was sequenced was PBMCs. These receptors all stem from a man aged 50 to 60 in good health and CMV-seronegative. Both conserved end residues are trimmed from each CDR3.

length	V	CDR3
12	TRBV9	ASSGGQGWAEAF
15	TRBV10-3	AISDRGQGAGNEKLF
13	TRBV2	ASSEPGQGRETQY
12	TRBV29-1	SVEDAGGGTEAF
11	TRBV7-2	ASSLVAGNEQF
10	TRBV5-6	ASSSTDYEQY
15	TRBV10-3	AISEQGAASGKNEQF
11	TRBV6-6	ASSPSSGNTIY
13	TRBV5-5	ASSPDRGSSYEQY
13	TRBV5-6	ASSSETVFGSPLH
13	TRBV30	AWSPLGRGIYEQY
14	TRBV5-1	ASSLGAGGETDTQY
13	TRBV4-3	ASSPGQENTGELF
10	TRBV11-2	ASSFRGQVGH
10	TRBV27	ATRQGGSPLH
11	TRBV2	ASSGQGFGGYT
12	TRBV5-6	ASSLDSLNTEAF
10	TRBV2	ASTEQAAGYT
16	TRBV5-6	ASSFRLAGPRGGETQY
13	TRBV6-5	ASSYNRELNTEAF
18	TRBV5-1	ASSHADSGQGSSGANVLT
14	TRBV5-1	ASSFKGRVGNYGYT
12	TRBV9	ASSSEGAGYIQY
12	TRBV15	ATSRGGGVAEAF
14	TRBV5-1	ASRRDGQGWTGELF
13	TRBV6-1	ASSERDEVSYEQY
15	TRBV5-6	ASSFEQGGLSDTEAF
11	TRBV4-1	ASSHQGYQPQH
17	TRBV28	ASSHFSLLAGEGIETQY
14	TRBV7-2	ASGVPGQGIFNEQF
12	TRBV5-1	ASSLKGGGDTQY
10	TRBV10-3	ATFTGYTEAF
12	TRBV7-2	ASSFPLAGDIQY
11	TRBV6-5	ASSLGQHGGYT
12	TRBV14	ASSARTSSYEQY
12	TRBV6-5	ASSYNGGSEGYT